The 12 T cell receptor beta chains given below trace back to one sample, sequenced in a study of cytomegalovirus exposure and HLA in healthy donors. 13 Jbeta primers and 60 Vbeta primers were used for the PCR. Sequenced by immunoSEQ multiplex PCR; TCRdb stores in-frame clones only, minus some. This table has 230,000 or so clones, approximately 91% appearing once. The specimen was PBMCs. The receptors shown here come from a girl aged 2 to 9 in good health and CMV-seronegative.

V is TRBV7-9 and J is TRBJ1-6; 8 bases match TRBD1. This CDR3 has 14 amino acids. J was trimmed by 5 bases and V by 3 bases; bases with no gene match: 0. Germline CDR1 and CDR2: SEHNR and FQNEAQ (reference sequence). Here the CDR3 reads CASSLTGDNSPLHF. DNA of the CDR3: TGTGCCAGCAGCTTGACAGGGGATAATTCACCCCTCCACTTT.

The chain is built from TRBV2 and TRBJ2-2, with D possibly being TRBD2 (5 bases). Germline V gene sequence: CDR1 SNHLY, CDR2 FYNNEI. The CDR3 length is 15 residues. The germline V and J ends were trimmed by 2 bases and 0 bases, with 7 bases remaining between them. The CDR3 nucleotides read TGTGCCAGCAGTGAACGGGGTCCGAACACCGGGGAGCTGTTTTTT. This translates into CASSERGPNTGELFF.

V and J are TRBV7-8 and TRBJ1-3, with unresolved D. CDR3 length: 16 amino acids. The V end was cut by 5 bases, the J end by 4 bases, with 18 bases between. The germline V gene has CDR1 SGHVS and CDR2 FQNEAQ. The CDR3 nucleotides read TGTGCCAGCAGCCCCGTTGGAGTTGGCCTCGGAAACACCATATATTTT. Translation gives CASSPVGVGLGNTIYF.

V is TRBV6-5 and J is TRBJ2-1; tentative D call: TRBD1 (5 bases). Germline CDR1 and CDR2: MNHEY and SVGAGI. This CDR3 is 12 amino acids long. V gave up 2 bases and J gave up 10 bases, with 9 bases separating them. The CDR3 sequence: CASSYGQWEQFF. DNA of the CDR3: TGTGCCAGCAGTTACGGACAATGGGAGCAGTTCTTC.

The chain joins TRBV7-9 to TRBJ1-2; TRBD1 is a possible D gene (6 bases). V was trimmed by 5 bases and J by 8 bases, leaving 18 bases between them. From germline, CDR1 is SEHNR and CDR2 FQNEAQ (reference sequence). This CDR3 contains 14 residues. CDR3 sequence reads: CASSQTGISQGYTF. CDR3 DNA: TGTGCCAGCAGCCAAACAGGGATATCACAGGGCTACACCTTC.

This clone was observed once. The CDR3 reads CASSPRDSGATNEKLFF. CDR3 sequence (DNA): TGTGCCAGCAGCCCCCGGGACAGCGGTGCAACTAATGAAAAACTGTTTTTT. V usage is TRBV11-2 and J usage is TRBJ1-4, with TRBD1 matching 7 bases. CDR3 length: 17 residues. The junction had 9 bases not matched to a gene; V was cut back by 5 bases and J by 0 bases. Germline assignment: CDR1 SGHAT and CDR2 FQNNGV.

The chain couples TRBV11-3 to TRBJ2-1; TRBD2 matches 12 bases. The CDR3 sequence is 14 residues long. Germline assignment: CDR1 SGHNT and CDR2 YENEEA. The J segment lost 7 bases and the V segment lost 6 bases, leaving 4 bases of the junction unmatched. CDR3 bases: TGTGCCAGCAGTCTAGCGGGAGGGGGAAATGAGCAGTTCTTC. The encoded protein is CASSLAGGGNEQFF.

The V call is TRBV4-1, the J call TRBJ2-5; perhaps TRBD1 as D (6 bases). The V gene's germline CDR1 is MGHRA and CDR2 YSYEKL. The ends were cut back, 0 bases at V and 5 bases at J, with 13 bases in the middle. The CDR3 loop spans 15 amino acids. CDR3: CASSQEQQGSETQYF. The CDR3 DNA is TGCGCCAGCAGCCAAGAACAACAGGGAAGTGAGACCCAGTACTTC.

The chain uses TRBV5-4 and TRBJ2-3; D is unresolved. CDR3 length: 12 residues. V lost 4 bases and J lost 5, with 8 bases in between. Germline V CDR1 and CDR2: SGHNT, YYREEE (reference sequence). This CDR3 reads CASSREEDTQYF. The DNA of the CDR3 is TGTGCCAGCAGCCGTGAGGAAGATACGCAGTATTTT.

DNA for the CDR3: TGTGCCAGCAGCTTATTCAGCGGGAGGGCCTCCTACAATGAGCAGTTCTTC. This encodes CASSLFSGRASYNEQFF. This sequence joins TRBV11-3 and TRBJ2-1, with TRBD2 identical over 10 bases. The germline V gene encodes CDR1 SGHNT and CDR2 YENEEA. The CDR3 is 17 amino acids. Trimming took 2 bases from V and 0 from J; bases not matched to a gene: 4.

This chain links TRBV9 with TRBJ2-7, with a weak D call TRBD1 (5 bases). Germline values: CDR1 SGDLS, CDR2 YYNGEE. V gave up 3 bases and J gave up 2 bases, with 15 bases separating them. The CDR3 sequence is 15 residues long. The CDR3 loop reads CASSAEPDSTYEQYF. Written as DNA, the CDR3 is TGTGCCAGCAGCGCCGAACCCGACAGTACCTACGAGCAGTACTTC.

V gene TRBV7-9 combines with J gene TRBJ2-5, with 12 nucleotides matching TRBD2. From germline, CDR1 is SEHNR and CDR2 FQNEAQ (reference sequence). CDR3 length: 17 residues. V was pared by 3 bases and J by 5 bases, with 10 bases of the junction left unmatched. This CDR3 reads CASSFVVTSGGTETQYF. The CDR3 DNA reads as TGTGCCAGCAGCTTTGTTGTGACTAGCGGGGGTACGGAGACCCAGTACTTC.